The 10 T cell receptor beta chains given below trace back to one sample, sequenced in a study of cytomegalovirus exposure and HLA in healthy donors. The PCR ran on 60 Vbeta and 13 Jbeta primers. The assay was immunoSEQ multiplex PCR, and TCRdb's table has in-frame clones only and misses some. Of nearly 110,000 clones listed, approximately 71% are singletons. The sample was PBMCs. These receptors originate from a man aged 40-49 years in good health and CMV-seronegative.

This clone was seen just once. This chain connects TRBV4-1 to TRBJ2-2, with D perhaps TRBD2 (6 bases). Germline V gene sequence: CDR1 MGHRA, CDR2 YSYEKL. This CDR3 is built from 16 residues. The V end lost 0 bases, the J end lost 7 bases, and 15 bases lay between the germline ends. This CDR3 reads CASSQDSRGLRGELFF. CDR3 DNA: TGCGCCAGCAGCCAAGATTCCCGGGGGTTGCGCGGGGAGCTGTTTTTT.

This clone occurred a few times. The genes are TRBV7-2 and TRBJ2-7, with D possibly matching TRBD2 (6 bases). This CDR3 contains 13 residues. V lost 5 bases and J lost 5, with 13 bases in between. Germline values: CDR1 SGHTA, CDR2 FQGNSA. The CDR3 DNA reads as TGTGCCAGCAGCCGCTGGGGGAGGAACGAGCAGTACTTC. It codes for CASSRWGRNEQYF.

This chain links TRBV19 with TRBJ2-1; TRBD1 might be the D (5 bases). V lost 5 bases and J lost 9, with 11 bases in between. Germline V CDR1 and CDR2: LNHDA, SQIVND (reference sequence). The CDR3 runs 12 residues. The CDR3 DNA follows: TGTGCCAGTAGTTATGACAGCCCTGAGCAGTTCTTC. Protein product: CASSYDSPEQFF.

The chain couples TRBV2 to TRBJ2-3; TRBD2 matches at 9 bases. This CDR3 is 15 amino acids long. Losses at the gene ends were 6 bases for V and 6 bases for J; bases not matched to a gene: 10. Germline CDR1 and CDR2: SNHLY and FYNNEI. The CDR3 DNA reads TGTGCCAGCAGGGGGACTAGCTGGAAGACTGATACGCAGTATTTT. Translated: CASRGTSWKTDTQYF.

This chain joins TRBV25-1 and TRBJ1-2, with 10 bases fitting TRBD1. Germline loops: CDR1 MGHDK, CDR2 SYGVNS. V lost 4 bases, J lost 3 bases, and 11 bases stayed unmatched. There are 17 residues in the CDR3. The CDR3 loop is CASSANRQGATDYGYTF. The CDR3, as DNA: TGTGCCAGCAGTGCAAACCGACAGGGGGCTACAGACTATGGCTACACCTTC.

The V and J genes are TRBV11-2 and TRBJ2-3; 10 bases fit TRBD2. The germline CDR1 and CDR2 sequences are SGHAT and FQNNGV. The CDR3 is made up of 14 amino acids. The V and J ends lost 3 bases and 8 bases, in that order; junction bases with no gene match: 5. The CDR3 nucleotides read TGTGCCAGCAGCTTTACTAGCGGGGCCGGTACGCAGTATTTT. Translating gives CASSFTSGAGTQYF.

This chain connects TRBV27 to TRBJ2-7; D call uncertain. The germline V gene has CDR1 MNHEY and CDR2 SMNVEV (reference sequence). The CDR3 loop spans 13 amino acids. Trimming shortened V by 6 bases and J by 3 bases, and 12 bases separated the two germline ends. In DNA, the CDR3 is TGTGCCAGCAGGCCAGGTTCGGACTACGAGCAGTACTTC. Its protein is CASRPGSDYEQYF.

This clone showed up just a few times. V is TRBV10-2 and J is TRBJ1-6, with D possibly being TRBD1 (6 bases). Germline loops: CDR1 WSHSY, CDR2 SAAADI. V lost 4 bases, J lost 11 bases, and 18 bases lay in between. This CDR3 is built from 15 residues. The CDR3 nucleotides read TGCGCCAGCAGTGGGAATCAGCCAGGGGATACACCCCTCCACTTT. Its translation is CASSGNQPGDTPLHF.

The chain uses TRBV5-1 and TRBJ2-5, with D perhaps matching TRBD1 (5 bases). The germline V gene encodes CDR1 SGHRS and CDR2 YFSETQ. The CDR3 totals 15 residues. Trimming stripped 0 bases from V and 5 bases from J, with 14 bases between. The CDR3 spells CASSLDSGPGETQYF. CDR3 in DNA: TGCGCCAGCAGCTTGGATTCAGGGCCAGGGGAGACCCAGTACTTC.

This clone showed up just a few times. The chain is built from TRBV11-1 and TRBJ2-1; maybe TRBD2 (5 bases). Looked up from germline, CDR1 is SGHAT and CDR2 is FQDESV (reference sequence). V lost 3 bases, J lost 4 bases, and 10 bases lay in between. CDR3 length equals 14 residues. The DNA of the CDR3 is TGTGCCAGCAGCTTCCCAACGGGATACAATGAGCAGTTCTTC. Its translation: CASSFPTGYNEQFF.